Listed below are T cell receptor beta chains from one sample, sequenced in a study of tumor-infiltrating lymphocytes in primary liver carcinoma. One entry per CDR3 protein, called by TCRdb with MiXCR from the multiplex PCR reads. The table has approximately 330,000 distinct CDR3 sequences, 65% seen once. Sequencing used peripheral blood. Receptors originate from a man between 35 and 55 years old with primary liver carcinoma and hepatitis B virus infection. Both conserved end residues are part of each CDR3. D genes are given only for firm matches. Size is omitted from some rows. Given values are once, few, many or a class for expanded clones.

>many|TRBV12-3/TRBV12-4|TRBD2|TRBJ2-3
CASSPGLAGATDTQYF
TGTGCCAGCAGCCCGGGACTAGCGGGGGCCACAGATACGCAGTATTTT
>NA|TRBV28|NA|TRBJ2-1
CASRWGELNEQFF
TGTGCCAGCCGGTGGGGGGAGTTGAATGAGCAGTTCTTC
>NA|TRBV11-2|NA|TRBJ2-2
CVSSYGHGRNTREPFF
TGTGTCAGCAGCTACGGACACGGTCGGAACACCAGGGAGCCGTTTTTT
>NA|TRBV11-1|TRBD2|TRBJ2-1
CTSSLAGLEGYNEQFF
TGTACCAGCAGCTTAGCAGGACTAGAGGGATACAATGAGCAGTTCTTC
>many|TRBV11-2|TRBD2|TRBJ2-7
CASSLERDSGHEQYF
TGTGCCAGCAGCTTGGAGCGGGATTCTGGTCACGAGCAGTACTTC
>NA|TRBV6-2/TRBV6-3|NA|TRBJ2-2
CASRVTFQNTGELLF
TGTGCCAGCAGAGTTACGTTCCAGAACACCGGGGAGCTGTTATTT
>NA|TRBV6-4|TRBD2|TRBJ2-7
CTSSEGAGLPYEQYF
TGTACCAGCAGTGAGGGAGCGGGATTGCCCTACGAGCAGTACTTC
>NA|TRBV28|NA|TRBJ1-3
CATGIAAGGGNTIYF
TGTGCCACCGGTATCGCTGCCGGAGGTGGAAACACCATATATTTT
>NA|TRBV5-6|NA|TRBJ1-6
CASSLYQRFSPLHF
TGTGCCAGCAGCTTGTATCAGCGGTTTTCACCCCTCCACTTT
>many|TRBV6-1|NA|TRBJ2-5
CASSGRVRQETQYF
TGTGCCAGCAGTGGCAGGGTCAGGCAAGAGACCCAGTACTTC
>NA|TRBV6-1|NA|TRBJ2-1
CASSDSGLWQFF
TGTGCCAGCAGTGATTCGGGCCTCTGGCAGTTCTTC
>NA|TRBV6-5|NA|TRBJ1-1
CASSYPKDTEAFF
TGTGCCAGCAGTTACCCGAAAGACACTGAAGCTTTCTTT
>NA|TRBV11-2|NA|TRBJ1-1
CACSLEGGTEAFF
TGTGCCTGCAGCTTAGAGGGGGGCACTGAGGCTTTCTTT
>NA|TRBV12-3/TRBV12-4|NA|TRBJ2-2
CASSYDLGITTNTGELSF
TGTGCCAGCAGTTACGATCTAGGAATAACGACGAACACCGGGGAGCTGTCTTTT
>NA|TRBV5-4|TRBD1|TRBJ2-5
CASRGQGWAPETQYF
TGTGCCAGCAGAGGACAGGGGTGGGCGCCGGAGACCCAGTACTTC
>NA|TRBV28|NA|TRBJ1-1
CASSFGRRGTEAFF
TGTGCCAGCAGTTTCGGGAGGAGAGGAACTGAAGCTTTCTTT
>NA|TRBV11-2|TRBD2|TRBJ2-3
CASSSPPGGRYSDTQYF
TGTGCCAGCAGCTCGCCCCCGGGCGGGAGATACTCAGATACGCAGTATTTT
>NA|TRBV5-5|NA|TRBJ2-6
CASSLALSGANVLTF
TGTGCCAGCAGCTTGGCACTCTCTGGGGCCAACGTCCTGACTTTC
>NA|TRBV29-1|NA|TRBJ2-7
CCERSGSGEQYF
TGTTGCGAGAGATCGGGGTCTGGGGAGCAGTACTTC
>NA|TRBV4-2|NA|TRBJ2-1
CASSQDLCEDIYNEQFF
TGTGCCAGCAGCCAAGATCTTTGCGAGGATATCTACAATGAGCAGTTCTTC
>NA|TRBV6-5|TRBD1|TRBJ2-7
CASSPTGTGAYEQYF
TGTGCCAGCAGTCCTACCGGGACAGGGGCCTACGAGCAGTACTTC
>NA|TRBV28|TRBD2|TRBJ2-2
CASMTSGVDSGELFF
TGTGCCAGTATGACTAGCGGGGTAGATTCCGGGGAGCTGTTTTTT
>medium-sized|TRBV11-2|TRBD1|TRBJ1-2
CASSPAGTGVLF
TGTGCCAGCAGCCCTGCCGGGACAGGAGTCCTCTTC
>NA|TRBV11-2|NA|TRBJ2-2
CASSDRRNQRSGEPFF
TGTGCCAGCAGCGATAGACGGAATCAGCGGTCCGGGGAGCCGTTTTTT
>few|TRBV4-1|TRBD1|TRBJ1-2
CASSQNTRQGADVYGYTF
TGCGCCAGCAGCCAAAACACACGACAGGGGGCGGATGTATATGGCTACACCTTC
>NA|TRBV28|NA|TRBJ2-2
CASSTKGELFF
TGTGCCAGCAGTACCAAAGGGGAGCTGTTTTTT
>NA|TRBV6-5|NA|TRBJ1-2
CASSYATSNYGYTF
TGTGCCAGCAGTTACGCCACATCTAACTATGGCTACACCTTC
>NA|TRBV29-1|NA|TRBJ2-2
CSDLTGRTGELFF
TGCAGCGATCTGACGGGAAGGACCGGGGAGCTGTTTTTT
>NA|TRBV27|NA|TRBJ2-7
CASSLSARAYEQYF
TGTGCCAGCAGTTTATCGGCCAGGGCCTACGAGCAGTACTTC